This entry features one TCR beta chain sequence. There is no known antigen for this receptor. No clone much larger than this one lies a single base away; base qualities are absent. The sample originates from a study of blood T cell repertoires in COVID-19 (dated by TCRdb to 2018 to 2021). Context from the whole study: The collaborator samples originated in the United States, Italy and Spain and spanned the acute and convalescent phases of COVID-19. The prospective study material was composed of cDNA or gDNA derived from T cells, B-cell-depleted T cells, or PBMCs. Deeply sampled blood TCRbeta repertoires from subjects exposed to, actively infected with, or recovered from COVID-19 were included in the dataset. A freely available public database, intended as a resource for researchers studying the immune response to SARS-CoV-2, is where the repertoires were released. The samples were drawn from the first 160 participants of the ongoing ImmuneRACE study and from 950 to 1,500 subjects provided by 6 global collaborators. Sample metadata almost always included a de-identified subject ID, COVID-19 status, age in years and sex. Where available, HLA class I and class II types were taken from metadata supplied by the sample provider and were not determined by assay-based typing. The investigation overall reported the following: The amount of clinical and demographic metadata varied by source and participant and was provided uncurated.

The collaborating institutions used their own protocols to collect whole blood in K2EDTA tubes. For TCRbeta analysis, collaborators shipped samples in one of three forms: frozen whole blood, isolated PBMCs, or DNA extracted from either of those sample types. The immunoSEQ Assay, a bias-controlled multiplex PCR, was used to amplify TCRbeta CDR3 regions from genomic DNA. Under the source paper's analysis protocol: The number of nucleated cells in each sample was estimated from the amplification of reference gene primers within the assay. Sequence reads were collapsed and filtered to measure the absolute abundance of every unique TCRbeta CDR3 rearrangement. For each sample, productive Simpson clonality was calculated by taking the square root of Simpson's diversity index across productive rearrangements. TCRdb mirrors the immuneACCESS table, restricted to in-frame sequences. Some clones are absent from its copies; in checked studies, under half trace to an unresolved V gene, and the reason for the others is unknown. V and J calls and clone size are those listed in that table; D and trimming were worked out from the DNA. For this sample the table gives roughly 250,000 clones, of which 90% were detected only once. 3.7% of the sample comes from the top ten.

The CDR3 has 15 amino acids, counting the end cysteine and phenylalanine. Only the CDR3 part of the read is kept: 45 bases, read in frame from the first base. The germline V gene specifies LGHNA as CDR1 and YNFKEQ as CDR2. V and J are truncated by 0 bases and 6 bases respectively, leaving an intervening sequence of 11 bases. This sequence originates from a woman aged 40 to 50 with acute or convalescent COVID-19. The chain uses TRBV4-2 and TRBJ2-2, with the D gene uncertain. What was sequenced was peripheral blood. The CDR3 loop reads CASSQDGFRAGELFF. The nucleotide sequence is TGTGCCAGCAGCCAAGATGGGTTTCGGGCCGGGGAGCTGTTTTTT.